The 30 T cell receptor beta chains below all came from one sample that was sequenced in a study of T cell changes during pregnancy in multiple sclerosis. Assay used: immunoSEQ multiplex PCR; TCRdb lists only in-frame clones, some missing. The data show more than 35,000 clones, nearly 90% seen once. Sequences were derived from CD4+ T cells from peripheral blood mononuclear cells, sampled in the second trimester of pregnancy. The receptors were sampled from a female donor with multiple sclerosis, enrolled in a pregnancy study.

This rearrangement joins TRBV5-8 to TRBJ2-3, with a possible D match to TRBD1 (6 bases). V was clipped by 5 bases and J by 3 bases, with 16 bases between them. The CDR3 is 15 residues long. Looked up from germline, CDR1 is SGHTS and CDR2 is YDEGEE. CDR3 region: CASSRITGRTDTQYF. CDR3 bases: TGTGCCAGCAGTAGAATAACAGGGAGAACAGATACGCAGTATTTT.

The count of this clone is one. The chain recombines TRBV30 with TRBJ2-1; 9 bases are shared with TRBD2. Germline V lookup: CDR1 GTSNPN, CDR2 SVGIG (reference sequence). The CDR3 length is 15 residues. The trim removed 3 bases at V and 2 bases at J, leaving 5 bases unmatched. Written as DNA, the CDR3 is TGTGCCTGGAGGGTAGCGGGAGTACCCTACAATGAGCAGTTCTTC. Translated: CAWRVAGVPYNEQFF.

This clone was counted once. The V call is TRBV13, the J call TRBJ1-2; TRBD1 matches at 7 bases. V was clipped by 3 bases and J by 4 bases; unmatched bases: 14. The CDR3 length is 17 residues. Germline assignment: CDR1 PRHDT and CDR2 FYEKMQ (reference sequence). The CDR3 sequence: CASSFRTGPALGYGYTF. DNA for the CDR3: TGTGCCAGCAGCTTTAGGACAGGCCCCGCTCTAGGCTATGGCTACACCTTC.

The chain has TRBV9 and TRBJ1-3; maybe TRBD1 (6 bases). Trimming took off 3 bases at V and 9 bases at J, with 19 bases between the two ends. The CDR3 has 15 residues. CDR1 is SGDLS and CDR2 is YYNGEE in the germline V gene. Here the CDR3 DNA reads TGTGCCAGCAGCGCCGGCGGGGGCGCCGGGGTCACCATATATTTT. Residues: CASSAGGGAGVTIYF.

V gene TRBV6-5 combines with J gene TRBJ2-7; D is possibly TRBD1 (5 bases). In germline, CDR1 is MNHEY, CDR2 SVGAGI. V was trimmed by 2 bases and J by 7 bases, leaving 18 bases between them. The CDR3 spans 15 residues. CDR3 protein: CASSYLQAGGLEQYF. CDR3 nucleotides: TGTGCCAGCAGTTACCTACAGGCCGGCGGCCTGGAGCAGTACTTC.

The rearrangement links TRBV9 to TRBJ2-7; 9 bases line up with TRBD1. CDR1 is SGDLS and CDR2 is YYNGEE in the germline V gene. There are 15 residues in the CDR3. Trimming cost V 1 base and J 7 bases; bases outside gene matches: 9. CDR3 loop: CASSVSDRGLGEQYF. The CDR3 region has the DNA TGTGCCAGCAGCGTATCGGACAGGGGTTTGGGTGAGCAGTACTTC. The whole variable domain, remainder taken from reference TRBV9 and TRBJ2-7, is DSGVTQTPKHLITATGQRVTLRCSPRSGDLSVYWYQQSLDQGLQFLIQYYNGEERAKGNILERFSAQQFPDLHSELNLSSLELGDSALYFCASSVSDRGLGEQYFGPGTRLTVT.

This clone was recorded only once. This chain links TRBV27 with TRBJ1-4, with D uncertain. V lost 8 bases and J 3 bases, leaving 7 bases between the germline ends. The CDR3 sequence is 12 residues long. Germline loops: CDR1 MNHEY, CDR2 SMNVEV (reference sequence). The DNA of the CDR3 is TGTGCCAGCGCGGCTCCTAATGAAAAACTGTTTTTT. Its protein product is CASAAPNEKLFF.

This rearrangement joins TRBV7-2 to TRBJ1-5; D unclear. CDR1 is SGHTA and CDR2 is FQGNSA in the germline V gene. CDR3 length: 13 amino acids. Trimming took 5 bases from V and 3 from J, leaving 8 bases between them. CDR3 in DNA: TGTGCCAGCAGCCTGGGCCTCAATCAGCCCCAGCATTTT. Translation: CASSLGLNQPQHF.

The chain recombines TRBV19 with TRBJ2-1; TRBD2 matches at 16 bases. Trimming took 4 bases from V and 9 from J; bases not matched to a gene: 6. The length of the CDR3 is 16 residues. Germline V CDR1 and CDR2: LNHDA, SQIVND (reference sequence). CDR3 sequence (DNA): TGTGCCAGTAGTACTCTCGGGACTAGCGGGAGGGGTGAGCAGTTCTTC. This encodes CASSTLGTSGRGEQFF. Based on the CDR3 plus reference TRBV19 and TRBJ2-1, the full variable domain is DGGITQSPKYLFRKEGQNVTLSCEQNLNHDAMYWYRQDPGQGLRLIYYSQIVNDFQKGDIAEGYSVSREKKESFPLTVTSAQKNPTAFYLCASSTLGTSGRGEQFFGPGTRLTVL.

The V and J genes are TRBV6-5 and TRBJ2-1; D gene ambiguous. Trimming took 6 bases from V and 7 from J, leaving 13 bases between them. This CDR3 region has 13 residues. Germline V lookup: CDR1 MNHEY, CDR2 SVGAGI. This chain's CDR3 is CASRATGRNEQFF. The CDR3 nucleotides read TGTGCCAGCAGAGCGACGGGTCGGAATGAGCAGTTCTTC.

This clone was picked up one time. This chain connects TRBV4-2 to TRBJ2-7; no firm D call. Germline CDR1 reads LGHNA; CDR2 reads YNFKEQ. The CDR3 spans 15 residues. The ends were cut back, 0 bases at V and 0 bases at J, with 9 bases in the middle. The CDR3 sequence is CASSQDAHSSYEQYF. The DNA of the CDR3 is TGTGCCAGCAGCCAAGATGCCCATAGCTCCTACGAGCAGTACTTC.

This clone was counted between two and nine times. J is TRBJ2-2 and V is TRBV7-3; the match to TRBD2 covers 14 bases. CDR3 size: 16 residues. Germline assignment: CDR1 SGHTA and CDR2 FQGTGA. Trimming at V came to 4 bases and at J to 7 bases, leaving 5 bases not matched to a gene. The CDR3 region is CASSSGLAGALGELFF. The CDR3 DNA sequence: TGTGCCAGCAGCTCGGGACTAGCGGGAGCGCTCGGGGAGCTGTTTTTT.

This chain links TRBV7-9 with TRBJ2-5; 7 bases are a match to TRBD2. This CDR3 region has 14 residues. Trimming at V came to 4 bases and at J to 13 bases, leaving 15 bases not matched to a gene. Germline V gene sequence: CDR1 SEHNR, CDR2 FQNEAQ (reference sequence). Here the CDR3 DNA reads TGTGCCAGCAGCTCGCCGGGACTACTAGCCCCCGCGTACTTC. Protein product: CASSSPGLLAPAYF.

This clone was recorded only once. The chain joins TRBV6-1 to TRBJ1-2, with TRBD1 matching 9 bases. Germline loops: CDR1 MNHNS, CDR2 SASEGT. V was pared by 6 bases and J by 3 bases, with 8 bases of the junction left unmatched. CDR3 size: 15 residues. The CDR3 spells CASRKDRGLDYGYTF. CDR3 bases: TGTGCCAGCAGAAAGGACAGGGGACTTGACTATGGCTACACCTTC.

This rearrangement joins TRBV5-1 to TRBJ2-2; D gene uncertain. The CDR3 has 16 residues. V was pared by 3 bases and J by 0 bases, with 12 bases between. CDR1 is SGHRS and CDR2 is YFSETQ in the germline V gene. The CDR3 sequence: CASSWLGGANTGELFF. CDR3 bases: TGCGCCAGCAGCTGGTTGGGTGGAGCGAACACCGGGGAGCTGTTTTTT. Complete variable domain (other parts from reference TRBV5-1 and TRBJ2-2): KAGVTQTPRYLIKTRGQQVTLSCSPISGHRSVSWYQQTPGQGLQFLFEYFSETQRNKGNFPGRFSGRQFSNSRSEMNVSTLELGDSALYLCASSWLGGANTGELFFGEGSRLTVL.

The V call is TRBV28, the J call TRBJ1-2; TRBD1 might be the D (5 bases). Germline V lookup: CDR1 MDHEN, CDR2 SYDVKM. The CDR3 is 11 residues long. V was shortened by 3 bases and J by 8 bases, with 7 bases between the two germline ends. CDR3 in DNA: TGTGCCAGCAGTTTTGCAGGGGGCTACACCTTC. This codes for CASSFAGGYTF.

This clone appeared a few times. V usage is TRBV19 and J usage is TRBJ1-2; weak D call: TRBD1 (6 bases). V shed 3 bases and J shed 8 bases, with 16 bases lying between them. CDR3 length equals 14 residues. Germline loops: CDR1 LNHDA, CDR2 SQIVND (reference sequence). The CDR3, as DNA: TGTGCCAGTAGTATCGGCAGGGGAATAGGAGGCTACACCTTC. It encodes CASSIGRGIGGYTF.

V and J are TRBV5-6 and TRBJ1-2, with D unclear. The ends were cut back, 4 bases at V and 1 base at J, with 11 bases in the middle. The CDR3 covers 14 residues. CDR1 is SGHDT, CDR2 YYEEEE, per germline. The CDR3 is CASSPPVVNYGYTF. The CDR3 region has the DNA TGTGCCAGCAGCCCGCCCGTAGTTAACTATGGCTACACCTTC.

The rearrangement joins TRBV6-5 to TRBJ2-7; TRBD1 matches at 8 bases. J was trimmed by 5 bases and V by 0 bases; bases with no gene match: 6. CDR3 size: 15 residues. In germline, CDR1 is MNHEY, CDR2 SVGAGI. CDR3 amino acids: CASSYSNRGYDEQYF. In nucleotides, the CDR3 is TGTGCCAGCAGTTACTCGAACAGGGGGTACGACGAGCAGTACTTC.

The genes are TRBV9 and TRBJ1-2, with 7 bases identical to TRBD1. The CDR3 covers 16 residues. J gave up 0 bases and V 1 base, and 6 bases lay outside the gene matches. Germline loops: CDR1 SGDLS, CDR2 YYNGEE. The CDR3: CASSVFEGATNYGYTF. The DNA for the CDR3 is TGTGCCAGCAGCGTATTTGAGGGGGCTACTAACTATGGCTACACCTTC.

The gene calls are TRBV11-3 and TRBJ2-3; 10 bases fit TRBD2. CDR3 length: 16 amino acids. Looked up from germline, CDR1 is SGHNT and CDR2 is YENEEA. The V gene end was trimmed by 5 bases and the J gene end by 2 bases; junction bases not matched to a gene: 7. The CDR3 region is CASSQGAGGPTDTQYF. The CDR3 DNA is TGTGCCAGCAGCCAAGGAGCGGGAGGGCCCACAGATACGCAGTATTTT.

The CDR3 coding sequence is TGTGCCAGCAGCCCCCCGACCCTTCGGGGCACTGAAGCTTTCTTT. Protein product: CASSPPTLRGTEAFF. The V and J genes are TRBV11-3 and TRBJ1-1, with unresolved D. The CDR3 has 15 residues. The germline CDR1 and CDR2 sequences are SGHNT and YENEEA. With 5 bases removed from V and 4 bases from J, the gap between germline ends came to 17 bases.

The chain carries TRBV19 and TRBJ2-7, with 7 bases lining up with TRBD1. This CDR3 has 16 residues. Germline V CDR1 and CDR2: LNHDA, SQIVND (reference sequence). V dropped 0 bases and J dropped 4; count of bases not matched to a gene: 9. The CDR3 here is CASSIDLAGGAYEQYF. The CDR3 DNA reads TGTGCCAGTAGTATAGATCTCGCAGGGGGAGCTTACGAGCAGTACTTC.

The V gene is TRBV6-5, the J gene TRBJ1-2, with 9 bases matching TRBD1. V shed 6 bases and J 6 bases; nucleotides not matched to a gene: 5. Germline-derived CDR1 and CDR2 are MNHEY and SVGAGI. CDR3 size: 13 residues. The CDR3 here is CASRRGQGHGYTF. The CDR3 DNA is TGTGCCAGCAGGCGGGGACAGGGTCATGGCTACACCTTC.

The rearrangement uses TRBV6-6 and TRBJ1-6; 10 nucleotides agree with TRBD1. There are 16 residues in the CDR3. CDR1 is MNHNY and CDR2 is SVGAGI in the germline V gene (reference sequence). V was pared by 7 bases and J by 6 bases, with 9 bases of the junction left unmatched. DNA for the CDR3: TGTGCCAGCACCGGGACAGGGGTAACGGGTAATTCACCCCTCCACTTT. It specifies CASTGTGVTGNSPLHF.

The chain links TRBV14 to TRBJ2-1, with 9 bases aligning to TRBD2. Trimming cost V 5 bases and J 8 bases; bases outside gene matches: 10. CDR1 is SGHDN, CDR2 FVKESK, per germline. The length of the CDR3 is 15 residues. Here the CDR3 DNA reads TGTGCCAGCAGCTTCGGCCCACTAGCGGGTTATGAGCAGTTCTTC. It translates to CASSFGPLAGYEQFF. The variable domain in full, with the rest retrieved from reference TRBV14 and TRBJ2-1, is EAGVTQFPSHSVIEKGQTVTLRCDPISGHDNLYWYRRVMGKEIKFLLHFVKESKQDESGMPNNRFLAERTGGTYSTLKVQPAELEDSGVYFCASSFGPLAGYEQFFGPGTRLTVL.

The V call is TRBV11-1, the J call TRBJ2-1; 7 positions agree with TRBD2. Looked up from germline, CDR1 is SGHAT and CDR2 is FQDESV (reference sequence). This CDR3 is built from 14 residues. Germline trimming cut 7 bases from V and 9 bases from J; bases unmatched to any gene: 12. CDR3 sequence (DNA): TGTGCCAGCACGGGGGAGGGCTCGAGTAGTGAGCAGTTCTTC. As protein: CASTGEGSSSEQFF.

The CDR3 sequence: CASSIRGVGTEAFF. The CDR3 coding sequence is TGTGCCAGTAGTATACGAGGAGTTGGCACTGAAGCTTTCTTT. The chain carries TRBV19 and TRBJ1-1, with D hard to call. V lost 2 bases and J 4 bases, leaving 11 bases between the germline ends. The germline gives CDR1 LNHDA, CDR2 SQIVND (reference sequence). This CDR3 comprises 14 residues.

Worth noting for this clone: The junction differs from germline at one of its ends, possibly a read error. Other DNA sequences in this sample translate to the same CDR3. For the CDR3, the DNA is TGTGCCAGTAGTTACTCGGCCGAAAAACTGTTTTTT. This codes for CASSYSAEKLFF. The chain combines TRBV6-6 with TRBJ1-4, with unresolved D. Germline CDR1 reads MNHNY; CDR2 reads SVGAGI (reference sequence). This CDR3 spans 12 amino acids.

V usage is TRBV5-1 and J usage is TRBJ1-1, with 8 bases lining up with TRBD1. The CDR3 is 17 residues long. Trimming removed 0 bases from V and 0 bases from J; junction bases left unmatched: 7. The V gene's germline CDR1 is SGHRS and CDR2 YFSETQ. The CDR3 sequence: CASSLEGTGEMNTEAFF. CDR3 DNA: TGCGCCAGCAGCTTGGAGGGGACAGGAGAAATGAACACTGAAGCTTTCTTT. Supplemented by reference TRBV5-1 and TRBJ1-1, the full variable domain reads KAGVTQTPRYLIKTRGQQVTLSCSPISGHRSVSWYQQTPGQGLQFLFEYFSETQRNKGNFPGRFSGRQFSNSRSEMNVSTLELGDSALYLCASSLEGTGEMNTEAFFGQGTRLTVV.